The 20 T cell receptor beta chains in this list originate from one sample, sequenced in a study of blood T cell repertoires in COVID-19. The data were produced by immunoSEQ multiplex PCR, yet TCRdb's version contains in-frame clones alone and is incomplete. The sample lists under 250,000 clones; 80% were seen once. Sample: peripheral blood. The source of these receptors is a human donor in a cohort sampled during active COVID-19.

This clone was counted once. This chain joins TRBV6-1 and TRBJ2-7; weak D call: TRBD2 (5 bases). Trimming left V 2 bases short and J 0 bases short, with 23 bases between. The germline V gene encodes CDR1 MNHNS and CDR2 SASEGT. This CDR3 contains 19 residues. CDR3 DNA: TGTGCCAGCAGTGAACCCAAGGGAGCGCCCGGTTTAAGCTCCTACGAGCAGTACTTC. Its protein product is CASSEPKGAPGLSSYEQYF.

The chain is built from TRBV28 and TRBJ2-3, with 8 bases that match TRBD2. The CDR3 contains 18 residues. Germline CDR1 and CDR2: MDHEN and SYDVKM. Losses at the gene ends were 6 bases for V and 0 bases for J; bases not matched to a gene: 14. CDR3 sequence: CASSRSGVPLRSTDTQYF. CDR3 sequence (DNA): TGTGCCAGCAGCCGTAGCGGGGTACCCTTGCGAAGCACAGATACGCAGTATTTT. Full variable domain (missing parts from reference TRBV28 and TRBJ2-3): DVKVTQSSRYLVKRTGEKVFLECVQDMDHENMFWYRQDPGLGLRLIYFSYDVKMKEKGDIPEGYSVSREKKERFSLILESASTNQTSMYLCASSRSGVPLRSTDTQYFGPGTRLTVL.

The CDR3 nucleotides are TGTGCCAGCTCACCGCCCGGGACAGGGAGCATTCAGTACTTC. It encodes CASSPPGTGSIQYF. The rearrangement uses TRBV18 and TRBJ2-4; TRBD1 aligns across 9 bases. From germline, CDR1 is KGHSH and CDR2 LQKENI. This CDR3 region has 14 residues. Trimming removed 3 bases from V and 9 bases from J; junction bases left unmatched: 6.

The chain recombines TRBV27 with TRBJ1-4; TRBD1 matches at 7 bases. V lost 4 bases, J lost 10 bases, and 15 bases stayed unmatched. The CDR3 is 16 residues long. Looked up from germline, CDR1 is MNHEY and CDR2 is SMNVEV (reference sequence). The CDR3 region has the DNA TGTGCCAGCAGTTCCGGAGCCGGGACAGTGGGGGGAAAACTGTTTTTT. Protein product: CASSSGAGTVGGKLFF.

With regard to this clone: Distinct nucleotide sequences in the sample also encode this CDR3. The chain combines TRBV28 with TRBJ2-7; 8 bases fit TRBD1. V shed 2 bases and J 0 bases; nucleotides not matched to a gene: 3. Germline CDR1 MDHEN, CDR2 SYDVKM. This CDR3 is 15 amino acids long. CDR3 in DNA: TGTGCCAGCAGTTTAGGTACAGGGGGCTCCTACGAGCAGTACTTC. It yields the protein CASSLGTGGSYEQYF.

In this sample, this clone turned up a few times. J is TRBJ1-1 and V is TRBV19; perhaps TRBD1 as D (6 bases). The CDR3 loop spans 14 amino acids. Trimming removed 3 bases from V and 7 bases from J, with 15 bases in between. From germline, CDR1 is LNHDA and CDR2 SQIVND (reference sequence). The CDR3 bases are TGTGCCAGTAGTATTTCGGTCAGGGGAAATGAAGCTTTCTTT. It codes for CASSISVRGNEAFF.

Note on this clone: An end of the junction does not agree with germline; a read error may underlie this. V usage is TRBV6-2 or TRBV6-3 and J usage is TRBJ1-1; tentative D call: TRBD1 (5 bases). CDR1 MNHEY and CDR2 SVGEGT come from the germline V gene. The CDR3 runs 13 residues. The CDR3 is CATSSRGVTEAFF. The DNA of the CDR3 is TGTGCCACCAGTTCGCGGGGGGTCACTGAAGCTTTCTTT.

The chain links TRBV6-5 to TRBJ1-1; tentatively, D is TRBD1 (5 bases). This CDR3 is built from 13 residues. CDR1 and CDR2 from the germline V gene are MNHEY and SVGAGI. Trimming took 2 bases from V and 5 from J, leaving 9 bases between them. The DNA of the CDR3 is TGTGCCAGCAGTTACGGAGGGGTGACTGAAGCTTTCTTT. Translating it yields CASSYGGVTEAFF.

The chain carries TRBV5-5 and TRBJ1-1; D uncertain. V was shortened by 6 bases and J by 3 bases, with 15 bases between the two germline ends. CDR1 is SGHKS, CDR2 YYEKEE, per germline (reference sequence). The CDR3 covers 14 residues. This CDR3 is CASIGAGYYTEAFF. In nucleotides, the CDR3 is TGTGCCAGCATAGGAGCGGGGTATTACACTGAAGCTTTCTTT.

The genes are TRBV12-3 or TRBV12-4 and TRBJ2-7; 7 bases match TRBD2. The CDR3 has 11 residues. V gave up 6 bases and J gave up 12 bases; unmatched junction bases: 8. CDR3 coding DNA: TGTGCCAGCAGCCCAGGACTAGTTTCGTACTTC. Translated, it gives CASSPGLVSYF.

The rearrangement uses TRBV2 and TRBJ2-7, with D perhaps TRBD1 (5 bases). Germline assignment: CDR1 SNHLY and CDR2 FYNNEI. There are 13 residues in the CDR3. V was cut by 3 bases and J by 9 bases, with 15 bases left in between. The CDR3 reads CASSDDSLVWQYF. The DNA for the CDR3 is TGTGCCAGCAGTGACGACAGTTTAGTGTGGCAGTACTTC. Supplemented by reference TRBV2 and TRBJ2-7, the full variable domain reads EPEVTQTPSHQVTQMGQEVILRCVPISNHLYFYWYRQILGQKVEFLVSFYNNEISEKSEIFDDQFSVERPDGSNFTLKIRSTKLEDSAMYFCASSDDSLVWQYFGPGTRLTVT.

This chain links TRBV6-5 with TRBJ2-5; 9 nucleotides line up with TRBD1. The CDR3 sequence is 15 residues long. Germline lookup yields CDR1 MNHEY and CDR2 SVGAGI. After removal of 4 bases from V and 5 bases from J, the junction contained 8 bases not matched to a gene. The CDR3 loop is CASSSPGQGKETQYF. CDR3 bases: TGTGCCAGCAGTTCCCCGGGACAGGGAAAGGAGACCCAGTACTTC.

The chain links TRBV7-2 to TRBJ2-7; 7 nucleotides line up with TRBD2. Trimming at V came to 7 bases and at J to 2 bases, leaving 5 bases not matched to a gene. The CDR3 is 13 amino acids. The germline V gene encodes CDR1 SGHTA and CDR2 FQGNSA. The CDR3 here is CASTRSGAYEQYF. The CDR3 DNA is TGTGCCAGCACCCGGAGCGGGGCCTACGAGCAGTACTTC.

The J gene is TRBJ2-7, the V gene TRBV5-1; 7 positions agree with TRBD2. Trimming at V came to 4 bases and at J to 6 bases, leaving 7 bases not matched to a gene. Germline-derived CDR1 and CDR2 are SGHRS and YFSETQ. The CDR3 has 13 residues. This CDR3 is CASSRGDGGEQYF. CDR3 sequence (DNA): TGCGCCAGCAGCCGGGGGGACGGAGGCGAGCAGTACTTC.

The V call is TRBV7-6, the J call TRBJ1-3; 10 nucleotides line up with TRBD1. Germline V gene sequence: CDR1 SGHVS, CDR2 FNYEAQ. CDR3 length: 16 residues. After removal of 5 bases from V and 4 bases from J, the junction contained 8 bases not matched to a gene. As DNA, the CDR3 is TGTGCCAGCAGCCTCGCCGTGACAGGGGGCGGAAACACCATATATTTT. Its protein product is CASSLAVTGGGNTIYF.

The CDR3 loop reads CASSSPGTGGQDTQYF. DNA for the CDR3: TGTGCCAGCAGTTCACCCGGGACAGGGGGCCAAGATACGCAGTATTTT. The chain employs TRBV28 and TRBJ2-3, with 12 bases aligning to TRBD1. The germline V gene encodes CDR1 MDHEN and CDR2 SYDVKM. The junction had 7 bases not matched to a gene; V was cut back by 4 bases and J by 5 bases. CDR3 size: 16 residues.

This chain links TRBV6-6 with TRBJ2-7; TRBD1 matches 9 bases. CDR3 size: 15 residues. Germline-derived CDR1 and CDR2 are MNHNY and SVGAGI (reference sequence). The junction had 7 bases not matched to a gene; V was cut back by 5 bases and J by 2 bases. CDR3 bases: TGTGCCAGCAGTCCGGGACAGGGAAAAACCTACGAGCAGTACTTC. Protein sequence: CASSPGQGKTYEQYF.

This chain connects TRBV7-3 to TRBJ2-1; no clear D gene. V was pared by 2 bases and J by 9 bases, with 8 bases between. In germline, CDR1 is SGHTA, CDR2 FQGTGA. The CDR3 spans 12 residues. The CDR3 loop is CASSLVAGEQFF. Here the CDR3 DNA reads TGTGCCAGCAGCTTAGTGGCTGGTGAGCAGTTCTTC.

With regard to this clone: Additional DNA sequences in this sample encode the identical CDR3. The rearrangement links TRBV7-9 to TRBJ1-1; TRBD1 is a possible D gene (5 bases). Trimming left V 3 bases short and J 4 bases short, with 9 bases between. This CDR3 is built from 13 residues. Germline V gene sequence: CDR1 SEHNR, CDR2 FQNEAQ (reference sequence). CDR3 nucleotides: TGTGCCAGCAGCTTGGAAGGGGCCACTGAAGCTTTCTTT. Protein: CASSLEGATEAFF.

The chain carries TRBV6-5 and TRBJ1-2; 7 positions match TRBD1. CDR1 MNHEY and CDR2 SVGAGI come from the germline V gene. J lost 4 bases, V lost 7 bases, and 9 bases had no gene match. This CDR3 is built from 14 residues. The CDR3 protein is CASKEGRGFYGYTF. DNA for the CDR3: TGTGCCAGCAAGGAGGGCAGGGGGTTCTATGGCTACACCTTC.